This T cell receptor (beta chain) emerged from a study of Ad26.COV2.S vaccination and SARS-CoV-2 variants. V shed 3 bases and J 7 bases; nucleotides not matched to a gene: 5. This CDR3 has 14 amino acids. Looked up from germline, CDR1 is ENHRY and CDR2 is SYGVKD. Measured with immunoSEQ multiplex PCR; TCRdb has only the in-frame clones, and not every one. Of fewer than 150,000 clones listed, about nine tenths were seen once; the top ten hold 4% to 6%. The starting material was peripheral blood, obtained after recovery from COVID-19. The J gene is TRBJ1-2, the V gene TRBV10-3, with 10 bases fitting TRBD1. The source of this sequence is a human donor who had recovered from COVID-19. In DNA, the CDR3 is TGTGCCATCAGTGATAAAGGGACAGGGGTTGGCTACACCTTC. Protein product: CAISDKGTGVGYTF.